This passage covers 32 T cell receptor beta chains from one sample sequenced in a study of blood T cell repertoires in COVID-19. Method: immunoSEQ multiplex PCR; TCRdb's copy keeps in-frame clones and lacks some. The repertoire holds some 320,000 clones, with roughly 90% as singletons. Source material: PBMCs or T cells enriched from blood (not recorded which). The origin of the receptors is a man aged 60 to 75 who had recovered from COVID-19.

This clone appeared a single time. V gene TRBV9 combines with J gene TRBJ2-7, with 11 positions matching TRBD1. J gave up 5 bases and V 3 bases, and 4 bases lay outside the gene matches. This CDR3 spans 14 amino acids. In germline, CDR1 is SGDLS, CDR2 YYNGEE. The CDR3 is CASSADRGRHEQYF. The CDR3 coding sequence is TGTGCCAGCAGCGCGGACAGGGGGCGCCACGAGCAGTACTTC.

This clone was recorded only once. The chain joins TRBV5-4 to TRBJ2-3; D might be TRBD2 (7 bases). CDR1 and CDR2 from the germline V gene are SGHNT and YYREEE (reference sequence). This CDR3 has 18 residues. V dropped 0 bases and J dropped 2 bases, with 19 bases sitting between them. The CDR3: CASSLAVQTGGNTDTQYF. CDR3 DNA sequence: TGTGCCAGCAGCTTGGCGGTCCAGACGGGGGGCAACACAGATACGCAGTATTTT.

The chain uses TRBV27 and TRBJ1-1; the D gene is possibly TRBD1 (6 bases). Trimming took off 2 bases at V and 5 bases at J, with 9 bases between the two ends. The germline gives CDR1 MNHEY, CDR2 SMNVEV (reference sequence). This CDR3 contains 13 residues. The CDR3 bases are TGTGCCAGCAGTTTAATAAGGGGGACTGAAGCTTTCTTT. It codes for CASSLIRGTEAFF.

The CDR3 sequence: CASSTGGVGAETQYF. In DNA, the CDR3 is TGTGCCAGTAGTACAGGGGGCGTGGGGGCAGAGACCCAGTACTTC. The genes are TRBV19 and TRBJ2-5, with TRBD1 matching over 8 bases. The germline gives CDR1 LNHDA, CDR2 SQIVND (reference sequence). The V segment lost 4 bases and the J segment 4 bases; nucleotides outside the gene matches: 8. The CDR3 contains 15 residues.

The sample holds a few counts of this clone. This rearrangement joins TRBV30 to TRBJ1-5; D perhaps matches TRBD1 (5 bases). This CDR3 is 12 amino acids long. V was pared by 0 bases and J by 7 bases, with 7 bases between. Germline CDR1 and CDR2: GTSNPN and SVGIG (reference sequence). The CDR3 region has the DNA TGTGCCTGGAGTGTAGGACACCAGCCCCAGCATTTT. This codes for CAWSVGHQPQHF.

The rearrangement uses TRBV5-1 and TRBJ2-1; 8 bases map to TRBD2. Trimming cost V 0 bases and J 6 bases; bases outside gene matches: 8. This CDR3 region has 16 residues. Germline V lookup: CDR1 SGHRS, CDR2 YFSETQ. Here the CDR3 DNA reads TGCGCCAGCAGCTTGGACCGACTAGCGAGGGGCAATGAGCAGTTCTTC. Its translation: CASSLDRLARGNEQFF.

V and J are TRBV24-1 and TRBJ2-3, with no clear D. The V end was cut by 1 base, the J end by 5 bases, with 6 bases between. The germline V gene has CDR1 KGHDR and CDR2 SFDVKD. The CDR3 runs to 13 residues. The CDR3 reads CATSDFPGDTQYF. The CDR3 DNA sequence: TGTGCCACCAGTGATTTTCCCGGAGATACGCAGTATTTT.

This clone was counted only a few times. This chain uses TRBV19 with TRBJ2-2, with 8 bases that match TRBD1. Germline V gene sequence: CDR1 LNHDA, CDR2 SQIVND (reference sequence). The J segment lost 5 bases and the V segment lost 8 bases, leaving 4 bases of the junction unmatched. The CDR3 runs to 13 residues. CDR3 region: CASWDRKTGELFF. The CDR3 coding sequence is TGTGCCAGTTGGGACAGGAAGACCGGGGAGCTGTTTTTT.

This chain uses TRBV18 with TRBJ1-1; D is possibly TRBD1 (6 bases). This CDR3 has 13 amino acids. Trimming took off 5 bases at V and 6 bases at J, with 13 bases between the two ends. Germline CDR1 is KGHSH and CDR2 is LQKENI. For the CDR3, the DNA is TGTGCCAGCTCAAACAGGGTAATCGCTGAAGCTTTCTTT. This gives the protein CASSNRVIAEAFF.

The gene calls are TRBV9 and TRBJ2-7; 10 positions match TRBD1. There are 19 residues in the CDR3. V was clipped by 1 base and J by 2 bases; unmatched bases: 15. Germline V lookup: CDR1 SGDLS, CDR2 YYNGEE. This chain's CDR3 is CASSVTSAGTGANPYEQYF. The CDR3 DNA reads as TGTGCCAGCAGCGTAACTTCCGCAGGGACAGGGGCAAATCCCTACGAGCAGTACTTC.

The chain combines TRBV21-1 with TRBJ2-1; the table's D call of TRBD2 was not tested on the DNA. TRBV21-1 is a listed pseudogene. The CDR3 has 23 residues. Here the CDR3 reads CASSKYRSRPSGRQVCGFGEQFF. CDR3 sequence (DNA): TGTGCCAGCAGCAAATACCGCAGCCGGCCTAGCGGGAGACAGGTTTGCGGGTTCGGTGAGCAGTTCTTC.

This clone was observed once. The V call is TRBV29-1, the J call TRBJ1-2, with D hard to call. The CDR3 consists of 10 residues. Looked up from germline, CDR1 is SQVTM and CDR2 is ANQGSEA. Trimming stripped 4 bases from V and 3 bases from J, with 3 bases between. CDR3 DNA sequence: TGCAGCGTTGCCGACTATGGCTACACCTTC. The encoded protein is CSVADYGYTF.

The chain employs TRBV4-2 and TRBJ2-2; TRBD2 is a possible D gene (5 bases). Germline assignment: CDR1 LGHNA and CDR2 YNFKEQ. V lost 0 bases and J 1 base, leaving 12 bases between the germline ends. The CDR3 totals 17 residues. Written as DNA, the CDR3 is TGTGCCAGCAGCCAAGATCAATATGGAGGGAACACCGGGGAGCTGTTTTTT. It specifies CASSQDQYGGNTGELFF.

This CDR3 is CASDHHSSGRRTGELFF. CDR3 nucleotides: TGTGCCAGTGACCATCATTCCAGCGGGAGGAGAACCGGGGAGCTGTTTTTT. V gene TRBV19 combines with J gene TRBJ2-2, with 9 bases that match TRBD2. There are 17 residues in the CDR3. The V gene's germline CDR1 is LNHDA and CDR2 SQIVND (reference sequence). V shed 8 bases and J 5 bases; nucleotides not matched to a gene: 15.

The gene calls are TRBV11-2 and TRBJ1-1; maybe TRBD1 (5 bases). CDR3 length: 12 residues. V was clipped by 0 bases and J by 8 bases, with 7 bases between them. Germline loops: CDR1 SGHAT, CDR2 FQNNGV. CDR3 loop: CASSLDRVEAFF. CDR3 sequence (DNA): TGTGCCAGCAGCTTAGACAGGGTAGAAGCTTTCTTT.

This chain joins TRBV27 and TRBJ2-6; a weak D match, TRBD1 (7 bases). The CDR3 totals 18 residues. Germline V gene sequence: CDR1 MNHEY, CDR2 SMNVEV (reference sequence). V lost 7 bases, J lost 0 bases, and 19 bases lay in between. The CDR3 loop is CASTAGQTVISGANVLTF. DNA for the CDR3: TGTGCCAGCACCGCGGGACAGACCGTCATCTCTGGGGCCAACGTCCTGACTTTC.

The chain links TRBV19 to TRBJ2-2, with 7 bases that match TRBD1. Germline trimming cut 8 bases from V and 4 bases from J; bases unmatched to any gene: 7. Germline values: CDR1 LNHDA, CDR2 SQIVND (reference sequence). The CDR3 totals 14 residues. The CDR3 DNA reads TGTGCCAGTGAGAGGGGGCGCGGCACCGGGGAGCTGTTTTTT. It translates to CASERGRGTGELFF.

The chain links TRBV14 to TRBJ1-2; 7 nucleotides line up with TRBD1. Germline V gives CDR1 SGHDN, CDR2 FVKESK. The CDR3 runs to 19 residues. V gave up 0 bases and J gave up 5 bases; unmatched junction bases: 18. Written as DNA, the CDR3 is TGTGCCAGCAGCCAAGAACCCCTATGGACGTTTGGACAGGAGTATGGCTACACCTTC. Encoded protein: CASSQEPLWTFGQEYGYTF.

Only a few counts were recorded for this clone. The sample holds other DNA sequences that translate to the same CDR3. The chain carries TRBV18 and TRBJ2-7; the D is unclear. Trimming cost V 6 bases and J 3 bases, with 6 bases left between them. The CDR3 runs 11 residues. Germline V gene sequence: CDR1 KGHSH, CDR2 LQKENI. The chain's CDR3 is CASSHSYEQYF. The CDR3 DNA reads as TGTGCCAGCTCTCACAGCTACGAGCAGTACTTC.

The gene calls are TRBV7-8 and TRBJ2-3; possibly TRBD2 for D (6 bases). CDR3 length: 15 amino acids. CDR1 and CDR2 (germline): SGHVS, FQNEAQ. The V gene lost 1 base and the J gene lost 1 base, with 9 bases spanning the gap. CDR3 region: CASSLDWGGTDTQYF. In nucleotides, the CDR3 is TGTGCCAGCAGCTTAGACTGGGGGGGCACAGATACGCAGTATTTT. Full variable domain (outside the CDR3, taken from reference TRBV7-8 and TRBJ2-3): GAGVSQSPRYKVAKRGQDVALRCDPISGHVSLFWYQQALGQGPEFLTYFQNEAQLDKSGLPSDRFFAERPEGSVSTLKIQRTQQEDSAVYLCASSLDWGGTDTQYFGPGTRLTVL.

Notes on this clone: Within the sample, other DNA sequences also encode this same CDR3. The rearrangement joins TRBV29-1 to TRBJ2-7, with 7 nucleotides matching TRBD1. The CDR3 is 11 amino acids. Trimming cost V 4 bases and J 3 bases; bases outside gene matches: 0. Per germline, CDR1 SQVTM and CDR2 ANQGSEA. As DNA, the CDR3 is TGCAGCGTTGGGGACAGCTACGAGCAGTACTTC. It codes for CSVGDSYEQYF.

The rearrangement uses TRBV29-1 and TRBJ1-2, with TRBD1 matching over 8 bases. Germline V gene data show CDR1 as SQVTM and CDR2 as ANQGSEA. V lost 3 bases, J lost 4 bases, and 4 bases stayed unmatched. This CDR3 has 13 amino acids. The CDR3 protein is CSVDGQGGYGYTF. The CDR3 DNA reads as TGCAGCGTTGACGGACAGGGCGGCTATGGCTACACCTTC.

CDR3 protein: CASSSPPREQYF. The DNA for the CDR3 is TGTGCCAGCAGTTCCCCTCCGCGGGAGCAGTATTTT. This chain joins TRBV27 and TRBJ2-3; possibly TRBD2 for D (6 bases). CDR3 length: 12 amino acids. V lost 4 bases and J 11 bases, leaving 13 bases between the germline ends. The germline CDR1 and CDR2 sequences are MNHEY and SMNVEV (reference sequence).

This chain's CDR3 is CASSQRGGGSNEKLFF. CDR3 sequence (DNA): TGTGCCAGCAGTCAACGCGGGGGGGGTTCTAATGAAAAACTGTTTTTT. J is TRBJ1-4 and V is TRBV3-1 (or the pseudogene TRBV3-2); maybe TRBD1 (5 bases). Trimming took off 6 bases at V and 3 bases at J, with 17 bases between the two ends. Per germline, CDR1 LGHDT and CDR2 YNNKEL (reference sequence). CDR3 length: 16 amino acids.

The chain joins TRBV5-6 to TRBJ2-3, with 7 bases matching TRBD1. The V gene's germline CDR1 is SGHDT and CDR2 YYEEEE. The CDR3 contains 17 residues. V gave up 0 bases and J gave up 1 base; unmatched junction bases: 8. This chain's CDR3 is CASSLDRGLWGTDTQYF. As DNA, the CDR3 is TGTGCCAGCAGCTTGGACAGGGGATTGTGGGGCACAGATACGCAGTATTTT.

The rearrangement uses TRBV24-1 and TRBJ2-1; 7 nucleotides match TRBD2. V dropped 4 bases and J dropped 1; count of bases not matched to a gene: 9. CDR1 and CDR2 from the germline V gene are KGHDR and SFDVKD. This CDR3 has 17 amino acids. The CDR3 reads CATSELGGVESYNEQFF. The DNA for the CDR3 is TGTGCCACCAGTGAGCTGGGGGGGGTTGAATCCTACAATGAGCAGTTCTTC.

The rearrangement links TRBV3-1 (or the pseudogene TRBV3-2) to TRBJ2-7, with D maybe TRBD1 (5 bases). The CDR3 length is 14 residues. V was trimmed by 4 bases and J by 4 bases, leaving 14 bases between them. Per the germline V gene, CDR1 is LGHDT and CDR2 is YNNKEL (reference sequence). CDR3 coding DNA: TGTGCCAGCAGCCCTCCAGGGCATCGGTACGAGCAGTACTTC. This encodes CASSPPGHRYEQYF.

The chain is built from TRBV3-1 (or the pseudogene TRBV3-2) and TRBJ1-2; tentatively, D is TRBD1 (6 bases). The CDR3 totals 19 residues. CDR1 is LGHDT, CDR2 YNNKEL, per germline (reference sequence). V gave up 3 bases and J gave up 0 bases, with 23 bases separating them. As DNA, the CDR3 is TGTGCCAGCAGCCAGGGCAGCGGGACACACCTCCCCGCTAACTATGGCTACACCTTC. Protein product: CASSQGSGTHLPANYGYTF.

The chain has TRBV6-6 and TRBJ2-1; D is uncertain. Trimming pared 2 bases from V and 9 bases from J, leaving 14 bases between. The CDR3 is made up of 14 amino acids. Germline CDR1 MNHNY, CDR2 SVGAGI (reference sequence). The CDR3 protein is CASSYARSSGEQFF. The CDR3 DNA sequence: TGTGCCAGCAGTTACGCCCGGTCCTCCGGTGAGCAGTTCTTC.

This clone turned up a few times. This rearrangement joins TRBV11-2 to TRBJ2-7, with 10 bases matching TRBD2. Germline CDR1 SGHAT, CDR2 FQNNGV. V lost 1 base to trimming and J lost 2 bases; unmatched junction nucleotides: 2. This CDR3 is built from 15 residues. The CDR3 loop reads CASSLVLAGPYEQYF. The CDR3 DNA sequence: TGTGCCAGCAGCTTAGTACTAGCGGGACCCTACGAGCAGTACTTC.

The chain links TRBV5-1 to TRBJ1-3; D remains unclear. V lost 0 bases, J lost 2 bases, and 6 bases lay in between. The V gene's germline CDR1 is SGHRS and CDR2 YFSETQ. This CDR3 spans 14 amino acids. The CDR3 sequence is CASSLEAAGNTIYF. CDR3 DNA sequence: TGCGCCAGCAGCTTGGAAGCCGCTGGAAACACCATATATTTT.

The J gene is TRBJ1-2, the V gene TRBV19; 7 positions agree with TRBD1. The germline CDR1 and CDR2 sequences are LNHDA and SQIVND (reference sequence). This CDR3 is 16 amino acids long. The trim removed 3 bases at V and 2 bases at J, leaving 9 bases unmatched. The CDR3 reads CASSIQGDAWNYGYTF. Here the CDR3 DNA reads TGTGCCAGTAGTATTCAGGGGGACGCGTGGAACTATGGCTACACCTTC.